This T cell receptor beta chain was recorded in a study of blood T cell repertoires in COVID-19. Germline V gene sequence: CDR1 SGHDT, CDR2 YYEEEE. This CDR3 has 15 amino acids. The J segment lost 1 base and the V segment lost 3 bases, leaving 6 bases of the junction unmatched. The assay was immunoSEQ multiplex PCR, and TCRdb's table has in-frame clones only and misses some. The repertoire holds a few hundred thousand clones, 85% seen once, with 4.1% in the top ten. This receptor was identified in a woman aged 45-65 years with active or convalescent COVID-19. The sample taken for sequencing was peripheral blood. The chain joins TRBV5-6 to TRBJ1-1, with 7 nucleotides matching TRBD1. The CDR3 nucleotides are TGTGCCAGCAGCTCCCCCCGACAGGGGAACACTGAAGCTTTCTTT. Translation: CASSSPRQGNTEAFF.